Listed here are 10 T cell receptor beta chains from one sample, sequenced in a study of early T cells in non-severe SARS-CoV-2 infection. TCRdb re-called the 5' RACE reads with MiXCR, one entry per CDR3 protein. Of approximately 31,000 distinct CDR3 sequences listed, roughly 5.8% were seen once; the top ten hold around 6.8%. The source material was whole blood. Receptors originate from an adult who was a healthcare worker with PCR-confirmed SARS-CoV-2 infection or an uninfected control (not recorded which).

About this clonotype itself: One end of the junction is discordant with germline, which a read error may explain. The chain links TRBV5-8 to TRBJ2-4; D gene ambiguous. CDR1 SGHTS and CDR2 YDEGEE come from the germline V gene. This CDR3 is 13 amino acids long. This CDR3 is CASSLERGSPGFF. The CDR3 nucleotides are TGTGCCAGCAGCTTGGAGCGTGGCAGCCCAGGTTTCTTC.

This clonotype appeared many times. The chain combines TRBV20-1 with TRBJ2-7, with a possible D match to TRBD1 (6 bases). CDR1 and CDR2 from the germline V gene are DFQATT and SNEGSKA (reference sequence). The CDR3 is made up of 14 amino acids. Between the trimmed V and J ends, which lost 1 base and 3 bases, there was a span of 13 bases. The CDR3 region has the DNA TGCAGTGCTAGAGCCGCCCACAGGGACTACGAGCAGTACTTC. Translating it yields CSARAAHRDYEQYF.

The sample holds a few counts of this clonotype. The V gene is TRBV20-1, the J gene TRBJ1-2; perhaps TRBD1 as D (5 bases). The CDR3 has 15 amino acids. Between the trimmed V and J ends, which lost 6 bases and 8 bases, there was a span of 25 bases. Germline V CDR1 and CDR2: DFQATT, SNEGSKA (reference sequence). CDR3 protein: CSAVPRRGPNWGYTF. CDR3 DNA sequence: TGCAGTGCCGTACCCCGCCGGGGCCCTAACTGGGGCTACACCTTC.

The V gene is TRBV3-1, the J gene TRBJ1-3; D unresolved. The CDR3 has 15 amino acids. CDR1 LGHDT and CDR2 YNNKEL come from the germline V gene (reference sequence). The V end lost 0 bases, the J end lost 0 bases, and 6 bases lay between the germline ends. The CDR3, as DNA: TGTGCCAGCAGCCAAGATTCGGTCTCTGGAAACACCATATATTTT. Protein product: CASSQDSVSGNTIYF.

This clonotype has at least ten counts. V usage is TRBV19 and J usage is TRBJ1-5; tentatively, D is TRBD1 (5 bases). This CDR3 contains 15 residues. V dropped 1 base and J dropped 6 bases, with 13 bases sitting between them. Looked up from germline, CDR1 is LNHDA and CDR2 is SQIVND (reference sequence). In nucleotides, the CDR3 is TGTGCCAGTAGTATAGGGCAGGGTTTTGTTCAGCCCCAGCATTTT. Encoded protein: CASSIGQGFVQPQHF.

This clonotype was detected ten times or more. The gene calls are TRBV20-1 and TRBJ2-1; D is perhaps TRBD2 (6 bases). Germline values: CDR1 DFQATT, CDR2 SNEGSKA (reference sequence). The V end lost 4 bases, the J end lost 0 bases, and 19 bases lay between the germline ends. The CDR3 spans 17 residues. CDR3 in amino acids: CSATTSLNPFSYNEQFF. CDR3 nucleotides: TGCAGTGCTACCACTAGCCTGAACCCCTTCTCCTACAATGAGCAGTTCTTC.

This clonotype has more than one count but fewer than ten. The CDR3 sequence is CASSPGLAGGNEQFF. CDR3 coding DNA: TGTGCCAGCAGTCCGGGACTAGCGGGAGGTAATGAGCAGTTCTTC. The chain couples TRBV28 to TRBJ2-1; TRBD2 matches 15 bases. CDR1 is MDHEN and CDR2 is SYDVKM in the germline V gene. V was clipped by 5 bases and J by 7 bases; unmatched bases: 3. CDR3 length equals 15 residues.

The table lists this clonotype with many counts. The CDR3 DNA follows: TGCAGTGCTAGTAAGACTAGCGGCTACGAGCAGTACTTC. Its translation is CSASKTSGYEQYF. The rearrangement joins TRBV20-1 to TRBJ2-7; 9 bases are shared with TRBD2. The CDR3 loop spans 13 amino acids. The V gene end was trimmed by 3 bases and the J gene end by 3 bases; junction bases not matched to a gene: 3. Germline V lookup: CDR1 DFQATT, CDR2 SNEGSKA (reference sequence).

This clonotype was seen at least ten times. CDR3 amino acids: CSAIGTAYSSPLHF. CDR3 nucleotide sequence: TGCAGTGCTATAGGGACAGCCTATTCTTCACCCCTCCACTTT. The chain has TRBV20-1 and TRBJ1-6, with TRBD1 identical over 7 bases. The CDR3 runs 14 residues. The V gene's germline CDR1 is DFQATT and CDR2 SNEGSKA (reference sequence). The V segment lost 4 bases and the J segment 9 bases; nucleotides outside the gene matches: 9.

This clonotype was detected ten times or more. The CDR3, as DNA: TGTGCCAGCAGCTTAGCAGGGGAGGAAAAACTGTTTTTT. It translates to CASSLAGEEKLFF. V and J are TRBV7-9 and TRBJ1-4; D possibly corresponds to TRBD1 (5 bases). The CDR3 loop spans 13 amino acids. The germline V gene has CDR1 SEHNR and CDR2 FQNEAQ (reference sequence). Between the trimmed V and J ends, which lost 0 bases and 8 bases, there was a span of 7 bases.